This TCR beta chain is from a study of CXCR4 blockade with PD-1 therapy in pancreatic cancer (dated by TCRdb to the late 2010s). Regarding the research as a whole: The study combined multiplex immunohistochemistry and TCRbeta immunosequencing of resected pancreatic ductal adenocarcinoma with ex vivo slice culture testing PD-1 and CXCR4 blockade. To look at intratumoral heterogeneity, the researchers TCR-sequenced two geographically distinct regions from each of several tumors. What the research found in general, with its limitations: Because only TCRbeta chains were sequenced, true antigen-specificity overlap of convergent dominant clones was left unconfirmed pending paired alpha-beta single-cell sequencing. The frequency of each amino acid clone correlated strongly with the number of distinct nucleotide rearrangements encoding that clone, suggesting convergent selection driven by common tumor antigens. Although tumors showed clonal expansion, with a mean productive clonality of 0.14 compared with 0.05 to 0.055 in healthy blood, clonality was not correlated with survival.

The immunoSEQ Assay at Adaptive Biotechnologies was used to immunosequence TCRbeta CDR3 regions from the extracted DNA. Per the original workflow: To quantify the absolute abundance of each unique TCRbeta CDR3, sequences were collapsed and filtered. Clonality was defined as 1 minus Pielou's evenness, computed on productive in-frame rearrangements only. Regional overlap was evaluated by tracking the top 100 nucleotide rearrangements across paired samples, and paired versus unrelated samples were compared using the Morisita index. The immunoSEQ Rearrangement Details tool was used to assess convergence of nucleotide rearrangements onto identical amino acid sequences. The immuneACCESS repertoire file appears here via TCRdb, limited to in-frame rearrangements. These files lack a portion of the clones; in checked studies, under half of the deficit traces to unresolved V genes, and the cause of the others is not known. The V and J calls and the clone size are those of that table, but D and trimming were determined from the DNA. Across this sample there are over 8,000 clones, with roughly three fifths seen only once. Roughly 7.3% of the sample is held by the ten biggest clonotypes.

None of the patients whose archived tumor blocks were used had received neoadjuvant therapy prior to resection. The preserved-tissue arm of the study used a few dozen surgical resection samples from roughly 24 previously untreated pancreatic ductal adenocarcinoma patients. For the resection arm, DNA was extracted from ten 5-micron curls of FFPE tumor adjacent to the multiplex immunohistochemistry slide. To note about this clone: Its antigen target is currently unknown. Base qualities were left out, and no much larger clone turns up one base away.

Sequences LNHDA (CDR1) and SQIVND (CDR2) are obtained from the germline V gene (reference sequence). The CDR3 spans 14 residues, from the cysteine through the phenylalanine. Only CDR3 DNA is held: 42 bases, read in frame from base 1. V and J lose 6 bases and 5 bases, and a span of 14 bases separates them. The sample consisted of tumor tissue. The V and J segments used are TRBV19 and TRBJ2-1; TRBD2 is possibly the D segment (6 matching bases). This TCR came from a human donor with pancreatic ductal adenocarcinoma. At the DNA level, the sequence is TGTGCCAGTAGGTCCGAGCGGGCTAACAATGAGCAGTTCTTC. This translates into CASRSERANNEQFF.